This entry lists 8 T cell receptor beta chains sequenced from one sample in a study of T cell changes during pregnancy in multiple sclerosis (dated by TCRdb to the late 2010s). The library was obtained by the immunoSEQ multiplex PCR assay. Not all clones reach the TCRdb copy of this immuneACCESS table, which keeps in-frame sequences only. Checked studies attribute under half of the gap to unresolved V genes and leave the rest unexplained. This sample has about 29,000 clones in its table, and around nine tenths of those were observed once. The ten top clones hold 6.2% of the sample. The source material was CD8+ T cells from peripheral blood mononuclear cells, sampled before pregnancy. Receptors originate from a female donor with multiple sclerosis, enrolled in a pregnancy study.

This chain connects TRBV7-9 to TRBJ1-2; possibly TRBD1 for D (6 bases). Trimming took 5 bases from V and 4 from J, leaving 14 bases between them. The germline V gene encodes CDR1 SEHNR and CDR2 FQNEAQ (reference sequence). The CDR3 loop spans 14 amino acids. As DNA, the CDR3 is TGTGCCAGCAGCCCACTTAACAGGGTCTATGGCTACACCTTC. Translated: CASSPLNRVYGYTF.

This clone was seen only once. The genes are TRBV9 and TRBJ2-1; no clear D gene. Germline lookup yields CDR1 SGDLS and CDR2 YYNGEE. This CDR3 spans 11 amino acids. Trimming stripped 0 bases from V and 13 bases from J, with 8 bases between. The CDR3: CASSVGGPQFF. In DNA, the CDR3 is TGTGCCAGCAGCGTAGGCGGCCCTCAGTTCTTC.

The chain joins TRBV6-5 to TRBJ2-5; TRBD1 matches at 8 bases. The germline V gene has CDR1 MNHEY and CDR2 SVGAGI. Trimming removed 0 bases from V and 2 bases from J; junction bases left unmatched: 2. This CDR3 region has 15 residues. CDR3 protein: CASSYSGQGQETQYF. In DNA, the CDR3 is TGTGCCAGCAGTTACTCCGGACAGGGTCAAGAGACCCAGTACTTC.

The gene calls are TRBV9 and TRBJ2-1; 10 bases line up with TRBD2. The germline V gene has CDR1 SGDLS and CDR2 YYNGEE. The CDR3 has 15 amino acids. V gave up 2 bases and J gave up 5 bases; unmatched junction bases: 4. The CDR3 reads CASSVRTSGNNEQFF. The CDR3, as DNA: TGTGCCAGCAGCGTGCGGACTAGCGGAAACAATGAGCAGTTCTTC.

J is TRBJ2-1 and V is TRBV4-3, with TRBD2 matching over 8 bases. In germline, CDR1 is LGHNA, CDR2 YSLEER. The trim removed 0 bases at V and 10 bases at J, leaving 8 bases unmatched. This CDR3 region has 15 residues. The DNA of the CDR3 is TGCGCCAGCAGCCAAGATCGCCAGCGGGAGTGGGAGCAGTTCTTC. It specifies CASSQDRQREWEQFF.

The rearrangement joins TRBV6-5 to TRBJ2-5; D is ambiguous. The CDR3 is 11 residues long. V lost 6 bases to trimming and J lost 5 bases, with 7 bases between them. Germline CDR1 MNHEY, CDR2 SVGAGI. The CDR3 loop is CASSHGETQYF. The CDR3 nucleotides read TGTGCCAGCAGCCACGGGGAGACCCAGTACTTC.

Here the CDR3 reads CASSQDRYGNYGYTF. The CDR3 bases are TGCGCCAGCAGCCAAGATCGGTACGGGAACTATGGCTACACCTTC. The V call is TRBV4-3, the J call TRBJ1-2; D uncertain. V lost 0 bases, J lost 2 bases, and 10 bases lay in between. The CDR3 sequence is 15 residues long. Looked up from germline, CDR1 is LGHNA and CDR2 is YSLEER.

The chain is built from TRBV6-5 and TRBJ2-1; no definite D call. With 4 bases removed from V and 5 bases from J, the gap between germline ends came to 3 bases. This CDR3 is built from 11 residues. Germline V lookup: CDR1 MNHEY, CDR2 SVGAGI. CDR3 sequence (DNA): TGTGCCAGCAGTTCAAACAATGAGCAGTTCTTC. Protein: CASSSNNEQFF.